The 27 T cell receptor beta chains listed next were all sequenced from one sample in a study of regulatory T cells in long-lasting Graves disease. Construction of the TCR beta libraries employed iRepertoire HTBI primers in conjunction with Arm-PCR of CDR3 regions. TCRdb ran MiXCR on the multiplex PCR reads and lists one entry per CDR3 protein. The repertoire holds roughly 420,000 distinct CDR3 sequences, with around 16% as singletons. Specified time point: newly diagnosed GD, antithyroid drugs for less than 3 months. The TCR library was made from RNA that had been extracted from PBMCs in TRIzol. The sample was peripheral blood mononuclear cells (PBMCs), taken at new diagnosis, from a patient treated with antithyroid drugs. These receptors were taken from a female donor with Graves disease.

This clonotype was recorded many times. The chain joins TRBV11-2 to TRBJ2-3; D not resolved. Germline V CDR1 and CDR2: SGHAT, FQNNGV. The CDR3 sequence is 14 residues long. V gave up 4 bases and J gave up 1 base, with 9 bases separating them. CDR3 region: CASSSRIGTDTQYF. For the CDR3, the DNA is TGTGCCAGCAGCTCACGAATAGGCACAGATACGCAGTATTTT.

The gene calls are TRBV5-4 and TRBJ2-1; TRBD1 or TRBD2 may be the D gene (5 bases each). V lost 4 bases and J 8 bases, leaving 10 bases between the germline ends. The CDR3 loop spans 12 amino acids. Germline V lookup: CDR1 SGHNT, CDR2 YYREEE (reference sequence). Written as DNA, the CDR3 is TGTGCCAGCAGCCCCGAGGGGTATGAGCAGTTCTTC. This sequence encodes CASSPEGYEQFF.

There are a few counts of this clonotype. The chain is built from TRBV7-3 and TRBJ2-1; TRBD2 agrees at 12 bases. Germline V gene sequence: CDR1 SGHTA, CDR2 FQGTGA. This CDR3 has 15 residues. Trimming at V came to 5 bases and at J to 10 bases, leaving 9 bases not matched to a gene. DNA of the CDR3: TGTGCCAGCAGCCCCATGTCCGGGACTAGCGGGGAGCAGTTCTTC. It encodes CASSPMSGTSGEQFF.

This clonotype was found many times. This rearrangement joins TRBV4-1 to TRBJ2-5; TRBD2 aligns across 9 bases. Germline loops: CDR1 MGHRA, CDR2 YSYEKL. The CDR3 consists of 18 residues. V dropped 4 bases and J dropped 5; count of bases not matched to a gene: 17. The DNA of the CDR3 is TGCGCCAGCAGCCCAGGGGGTAGCGGGAGCGGTATAGAGGAGACCCAGTACTTC. This gives the protein CASSPGGSGSGIEETQYF.

This clonotype was found many times. V is TRBV2 and J is TRBJ1-2; maybe TRBD1 (6 bases). V lost 7 bases to trimming and J lost 10 bases, with 10 bases between them. CDR1 is SNHLY, CDR2 FYNNEI, per germline. The length of the CDR3 is 10 residues. CDR3 protein: CASKGVSYTF. The CDR3 nucleotides are TGTGCCAGCAAGGGGGTCTCCTACACCTTC.

The CDR3 bases are TGTGCCAGCAGCTTAGGGGACCGCAGCGGCACCATATATTTT. It encodes CASSLGDRSGTIYF. The gene calls are TRBV7-8 and TRBJ1-3, with D maybe TRBD1 (5 bases). This CDR3 spans 14 amino acids. Trimming left V 1 base short and J 9 bases short, with 13 bases between. In germline, CDR1 is SGHVS, CDR2 FQNEAQ.

The CDR3 region has the DNA TGTGCCAGCAGCTTAGATAACTTGGGCCGGAAGGCTGGCTACACCTTC. Protein: CASSLDNLGRKAGYTF. The genes are TRBV11-2 and TRBJ1-2; D ambiguous. Trimming removed 0 bases at V and 7 bases at J, with 18 bases between. Germline CDR1 and CDR2: SGHAT and FQNNGV. The CDR3 sequence is 16 residues long.

This clonotype turned up a few times. CDR3 in DNA: TGTGCCACCTCGGGAACCGACACTTTACAAACCTACGAGCAGTACTTC. Encoded protein: CATSGTDTLQTYEQYF. V and J are TRBV24-1 and TRBJ2-7; D might be TRBD2 (5 bases). Germline assignment: CDR1 KGHDR and CDR2 SFDVKD. Trimming shortened V by 9 bases and J by 2 bases, and 22 bases separated the two germline ends. The CDR3 is made up of 16 amino acids.

This clonotype has at least ten counts. CDR3: CASSQDLSGANYGYTF. The CDR3 DNA reads as TGTGCCAGCAGCCAAGATCTGTCAGGCGCTAACTATGGCTACACCTTC. The V call is TRBV3-1, the J call TRBJ1-2, with D uncertain. The germline V gene has CDR1 LGHDT and CDR2 YNNKEL (reference sequence). The V gene lost 0 bases and the J gene lost 0 bases, with 11 bases spanning the gap. CDR3 length equals 16 residues. Supplemented by reference TRBV3-1 and TRBJ1-2, the full variable domain reads DTAVSQTPKYLVTQMGNDKSIKCEQNLGHDTMYWYKQDSKKFLKIMFSYNNKELIINETVPNRFSPKSPDKAHLNLHINSLELGDSAVYFCASSQDLSGANYGYTFGSGTRLTVV.

This clonotype was seen a handful of times. This chain joins TRBV7-2 and TRBJ2-2, with D maybe TRBD2 (7 bases). Trimming pared 7 bases from V and 2 bases from J, leaving 14 bases between. The CDR3 has 15 amino acids. CDR1 is SGHTA and CDR2 is FQGNSA in the germline V gene. For the CDR3, the DNA is TGTGCCAGCACCCCCCGGGGGGCCAACACCGGGGAGCTGTTTTTT. Translating it yields CASTPRGANTGELFF.

The chain recombines TRBV10-3 with TRBJ1-1, with D uncertain. Germline V CDR1 and CDR2: ENHRY, SYGVKD. This CDR3 contains 12 residues. V dropped 3 bases and J dropped 3 bases, with 5 bases sitting between them. CDR3 protein: CAISDMDTEAFF. DNA of the CDR3: TGTGCCATCAGTGATATGGACACTGAAGCTTTCTTT.

The chain joins TRBV6-1 to TRBJ1-5; D uncertain. V was pared by 2 bases and J by 2 bases, with 10 bases between. The CDR3 contains 15 residues. Germline lookup yields CDR1 MNHNS and CDR2 SASEGT. CDR3 amino acids: CASSELILGNQPQHF. The CDR3 nucleotides read TGTGCCAGCAGTGAACTCATCCTGGGCAATCAGCCCCAGCATTTT.

In this sample, this clonotype turned up many times. CDR3 in DNA: TGTGCCAGCAGCCCGCGGACAGGGGCGATTCCGGATACGCAGTATTTT. It yields the protein CASSPRTGAIPDTQYF. The J gene is TRBJ2-3, the V gene TRBV7-9; TRBD1 aligns across 9 bases. This CDR3 is built from 16 residues. CDR1 and CDR2 (germline): SEHNR, FQNEAQ (reference sequence). J gave up 6 bases and V 5 bases, and 12 bases lay outside the gene matches.

The chain combines TRBV12-5 with TRBJ2-3; D possibly matches TRBD1 or TRBD2 (5 bases each). The V end was cut by 11 bases, the J end by 4 bases, with 16 bases between. The CDR3 runs 13 residues. Germline V lookup: CDR1 LGHNT, CDR2 FRNRAP. CDR3 residues: CAGVVRGADTQYF. DNA for the CDR3: TGTGCTGGTGTCGTTAGGGGAGCAGATACGCAGTATTTT.

As to this clonotype: A much bigger clone sits one base away, suggesting this may be a read error. This chain connects TRBV29-1 to TRBJ2-3; 8 positions match TRBD2. This CDR3 spans 13 amino acids. CDR1 is SQVTM and CDR2 is ANQGSEA in the germline V gene. CDR3 residues: CNVILAVADTQYF. CDR3 nucleotide sequence: TGCAACGTCATACTAGCGGTGGCAGATACGCAGTATTTT.

In this sample, this clonotype turned up many times. V and J are TRBV7-9 and TRBJ2-6, with D possibly being TRBD2 (6 bases). The CDR3 spans 16 residues. From germline, CDR1 is SEHNR and CDR2 FQNEAQ (reference sequence). The V end was cut by 4 bases, the J end by 4 bases, with 14 bases between. The CDR3 sequence: CASSSSAAGGANVLTF. DNA for the CDR3: TGTGCCAGCAGCTCCTCGGCCGCGGGGGGGGCCAACGTCCTGACTTTC.

Note on this clonotype: The CDR3 does not end in the conserved phenylalanine or tryptophan, so this is likely a read error. V gene TRBV6-4 combines with J gene TRBJ1-2; 8 bases align to TRBD1. Germline V gene sequence: CDR1 MRHNA, CDR2 SNTAGT. V was clipped by 7 bases and J by 8 bases; unmatched bases: 15. The length of the CDR3 is 15 residues. This chain's CDR3 is CASNPTGVRGEGYTL. CDR3 in DNA: TGTGCCAGCAACCCGACAGGGGTACGCGGGGAAGGCTACACCCTC.

This clonotype was seen many times. CDR3 sequence reads: CSASSGRGGETQYF. The CDR3, as DNA: TGCAGTGCTAGTAGCGGGAGGGGGGGAGAGACCCAGTACTTC. The rearrangement uses TRBV20-1 and TRBJ2-5, with 11 bases aligning to TRBD2. The CDR3 sequence is 14 residues long. After removal of 3 bases from V and 4 bases from J, the junction contained 4 bases not matched to a gene. Germline V gene data show CDR1 as DFQATT and CDR2 as SNEGSKA (reference sequence).

The chain employs TRBV11-2 and TRBJ2-2; D is undetermined. Germline V gene lookup returns CDR1 SGHAT and CDR2 FQNNGV. The CDR3 is 16 amino acids. V was trimmed by 1 base and J by 2 bases, leaving 11 bases between them. The CDR3 coding sequence is TGTGCCAGCAGCTTAGGAGTGACACTCAACACCGGGGAGCTGTTTTTT. It codes for CASSLGVTLNTGELFF.

This clonotype appeared a few times. The CDR3 DNA follows: TGTGCCAGCAGCCCCCGACTAGCGGGACCCGGAGTGACAGATACGCAGTATTTT. It codes for CASSPRLAGPGVTDTQYF. The rearrangement links TRBV7-2 to TRBJ2-3; 11 nucleotides line up with TRBD2. V gave up 5 bases and J gave up 3 bases; unmatched junction bases: 13. This CDR3 spans 18 amino acids. CDR1 and CDR2 (germline): SGHTA, FQGNSA.

The chain joins TRBV27 to TRBJ2-1; D perhaps matches TRBD2 (5 bases). This CDR3 is 16 amino acids long. The germline V gene encodes CDR1 MNHEY and CDR2 SMNVEV (reference sequence). Trimming took off 5 bases at V and 3 bases at J, with 17 bases between the two ends. For the CDR3, the DNA is TGTGCCAGCAGTAACCTCGGGGTGTGGGACTACAATGAGCAGTTCTTC. Translating gives CASSNLGVWDYNEQFF.

The rearrangement links TRBV6-2 or TRBV6-3 to TRBJ2-3; possibly TRBD2 for D (5 bases). Trimming left V 7 bases short and J 4 bases short, with 21 bases between. This CDR3 contains 16 residues. CDR1 and CDR2 (germline): MNHEY, SVGEGT. The CDR3: CASKETWELVSDTQYF. In nucleotides, the CDR3 is TGTGCCAGCAAAGAGACTTGGGAGTTGGTATCAGATACGCAGTATTTT.

This chain uses TRBV13 with TRBJ2-1; D is perhaps TRBD1 (5 bases). The germline V gene has CDR1 PRHDT and CDR2 FYEKMQ (reference sequence). The CDR3 sequence is 14 residues long. Trimming left V 4 bases short and J 6 bases short, with 13 bases between. The CDR3 DNA reads as TGTGCCAGCAGCTCACGGACAAAATTCAATGAGCAGTTCTTC. Amino acids: CASSSRTKFNEQFF.

This clonotype came up a few times. The chain recombines TRBV6-1 with TRBJ2-2; D is ambiguous. The CDR3 runs 13 residues. The V gene's germline CDR1 is MNHNS and CDR2 SASEGT. Trimming stripped 6 bases from V and 0 bases from J, with 5 bases between. CDR3 amino acids: CASRGSNTGELFF. CDR3 in DNA: TGTGCCAGCAGGGGATCGAACACCGGGGAGCTGTTTTTT.

This clonotype was detected only a few times. J is TRBJ2-1 and V is TRBV12-5; the D is unclear. The V end was cut by 9 bases, the J end by 7 bases, with 19 bases between. Germline V gives CDR1 LGHNT, CDR2 FRNRAP. This CDR3 has 14 amino acids. The chain's CDR3 is CASGDTTVVNEQFF. Here the CDR3 DNA reads TGTGCTAGCGGAGACACCACCGTAGTTAATGAGCAGTTCTTC.

The rearrangement joins TRBV6-2 or TRBV6-3 to TRBJ2-3, with D uncertain. CDR3 size: 14 residues. Germline CDR1 is MNHEY and CDR2 is SVGEGT. Trimming shortened V by 7 bases and J by 8 bases, and 19 bases separated the two germline ends. This CDR3 is CASTARDSLVTQYF. In DNA form, the CDR3 reads TGTGCCAGCACAGCCAGAGACTCCTTAGTTACGCAGTATTTT.

The table lists this clonotype with many counts. The chain employs TRBV4-1 and TRBJ1-2, with D perhaps matching TRBD1 (6 bases). Germline V gives CDR1 MGHRA, CDR2 YSYEKL. The CDR3 is made up of 14 amino acids. Trimming removed 3 bases at V and 8 bases at J, with 16 bases between. CDR3 amino acids: CASSHSQGFGGYTF. The CDR3 DNA reads as TGCGCCAGCAGCCATAGTCAGGGGTTCGGGGGCTACACCTTC.